The 3 T cell receptor beta chains reported below all come from one sample, sequenced in a study of blood T cell repertoires in COVID-19. Sequencing used immunoSEQ multiplex PCR; TCRdb keeps in-frame clones, though not all of them. This table has about 20,000 clones, 88% appearing once. The sequencing input was PBMCs or T cells enriched from blood (not recorded which). Receptor source: a woman in her 30s who had recovered from COVID-19.

This clone was seen just once. The rearrangement links TRBV18 to TRBJ1-2; TRBD1 matches 7 bases. V gave up 6 bases and J gave up 1 base; unmatched junction bases: 11. Per the germline V gene, CDR1 is KGHSH and CDR2 is LQKENI. This CDR3 contains 16 residues. The CDR3 DNA sequence: TGTGCCAGCTCCGGAAGACAGGGCTCACTTAACTATGGCTACACCTTC. Protein product: CASSGRQGSLNYGYTF. The full variable domain, completed using reference TRBV18 and TRBJ1-2, is NAGVMQNPRHLVRRRGQEARLRCSPMKGHSHVYWYRQLPEEGLKFMVYLQKENIIDESGMPKERFSAEFPKEGPSILRIQQVVRGDSAAYFCASSGRQGSLNYGYTFGSGTRLTVV.

The rearrangement links TRBV4-1 to TRBJ1-6; 10 bases fit TRBD1. CDR1 is MGHRA, CDR2 YSYEKL, per germline. The CDR3 is made up of 21 amino acids. V trimming: 4 bases; J trimming: 10 bases; junction bases outside the gene matches: 25. The CDR3 spells CASSRTPAYLTGGRPRSPLHF. The CDR3 coding sequence is TGCGCCAGCAGCCGCACCCCGGCTTATTTGACAGGGGGCCGCCCGCGATCACCCCTCCACTTT.

This clone was seen a handful of times. This chain uses TRBV9 with TRBJ1-6; tentative D call: TRBD1 (5 bases). Germline CDR1 is SGDLS and CDR2 is YYNGEE. Deletions cut 0 bases from V and 10 bases from J, with 17 bases between. The length of the CDR3 is 16 residues. The CDR3 DNA is TGTGCCAGCAGCGTAGCTCAGGGAAGACGGGAGTCACCCCTCCACTTT. This codes for CASSVAQGRRESPLHF.